These 13 T cell receptor beta chains were all obtained from the same sample, sequenced in a study of early T cells in non-severe SARS-CoV-2 infection. Each CDR3 protein is one row after TCRdb ran MiXCR on the 5' RACE reads. The sample consists of more than 75,000 distinct CDR3 sequences, under 15% of them appearing once. Sequenced material: whole blood. These receptors came from an adult who was a healthcare worker with PCR-confirmed SARS-CoV-2 infection or an uninfected control (not recorded which).

This clonotype occurred many times. The rearrangement uses TRBV3-1 and TRBJ2-7; D gene uncertain. The ends were cut back, 1 base at V and 0 bases at J, with 7 bases in the middle. Per the germline V gene, CDR1 is LGHDT and CDR2 is YNNKEL (reference sequence). The CDR3 has 14 amino acids. In DNA form, the CDR3 reads TGTGCCAGCAGCCAAGTTTTCAGCTCCTACGAGCAGTACTTC. The encoded protein is CASSQVFSSYEQYF.

This chain connects TRBV7-9 to TRBJ2-2; D gene uncertain. Deletions cut 4 bases from V and 0 bases from J, with 9 bases between. The CDR3 sequence is 15 residues long. Germline CDR1 SEHNR, CDR2 FQNEAQ (reference sequence). The CDR3 spells CASSSLSANTGELFF. CDR3 coding DNA: TGTGCCAGCAGCTCTCTGAGCGCGAACACCGGGGAGCTGTTTTTT.

This clonotype was seen a few times. The J gene is TRBJ2-7, the V gene TRBV4-2, with a tentative D call TRBD2 (5 bases). V lost 1 base, J lost 2 bases, and 15 bases lay in between. The CDR3 is 16 residues long. Looked up from germline, CDR1 is LGHNA and CDR2 is YNFKEQ. The CDR3 protein is CASSQGKDLITYEQYF. For the CDR3, the DNA is TGTGCCAGCAGCCAAGGCAAGGACTTAATAACCTACGAGCAGTACTTC.

This clonotype was counted only a few times. The germline gene is not matched at one end of the junction; a read error may be the cause. The chain has TRBV29-1 and TRBJ2-5; D is perhaps TRBD1 or TRBD2 (5 bases each). Per germline, CDR1 SQVTM and CDR2 ANQGSEA. The CDR3 has 10 residues. In nucleotides, the CDR3 is TGCAGCGTTGAAGTCAGGGACCAAAACTTC. It is translated as CSVEVRDQNF.

This chain uses TRBV19 with TRBJ1-2, with TRBD1 matching 7 bases. V was clipped by 4 bases and J by 4 bases; unmatched bases: 9. CDR1 and CDR2 from the germline V gene are LNHDA and SQIVND (reference sequence). The CDR3 totals 15 residues. The CDR3 reads CASSTRQGGGYGYTF. DNA for the CDR3: TGTGCCAGTAGTACTCGGCAGGGGGGTGGCTATGGCTACACCTTC.

This chain uses TRBV29-1 with TRBJ2-7; 12 bases are a match to TRBD2. This CDR3 region has 13 residues. The junction had 2 bases not matched to a gene; V was cut back by 5 bases and J by 3 bases. Looked up from germline, CDR1 is SQVTM and CDR2 is ANQGSEA. The CDR3 sequence is CSVRTSGIYEQYF. The CDR3 DNA reads as TGCAGCGTTAGGACTAGCGGGATCTACGAGCAGTACTTC.

This clonotype was detected many times. This sequence joins TRBV5-1 and TRBJ1-1; D is perhaps TRBD1 (5 bases). Germline V gene data show CDR1 as SGHRS and CDR2 as YFSETQ. The CDR3 consists of 14 residues. V lost 8 bases, J lost 0 bases, and 14 bases lay in between. CDR3 nucleotides: TGCGCCAGTCAGGTGGCAGGGATGAACACTGAAGCTTTCTTT. This sequence encodes CASQVAGMNTEAFF.

A few counts support this clonotype. J is TRBJ1-5 and V is TRBV7-9, with D possibly TRBD1 on 5 matching bases. The CDR3 is made up of 15 amino acids. Per the germline V gene, CDR1 is SEHNR and CDR2 is FQNEAQ (reference sequence). V dropped 3 bases and J dropped 0 bases, with 9 bases sitting between them. This CDR3 reads CASSLIGGSNQPQHF. CDR3 sequence (DNA): TGTGCCAGCAGCTTGATCGGGGGTAGCAATCAGCCCCAGCATTTT.

This clonotype was detected many times. The J gene is TRBJ2-1, the V gene TRBV20-1; 12 nucleotides line up with TRBD2. Unmatched junction bases numbered 12, after V lost 5 bases and J lost 4 bases. This CDR3 has 17 residues. Germline assignment: CDR1 DFQATT and CDR2 SNEGSKA (reference sequence). The CDR3 DNA reads TGCAGTGCTGCCGGGACTAGCGGGCCGATCCTGTACAATGAGCAGTTCTTC. It encodes CSAAGTSGPILYNEQFF.

This clonotype occurred many times. J is TRBJ2-1 and V is TRBV7-6; TRBD2 might be the D (5 bases). The germline V gene encodes CDR1 SGHVS and CDR2 FNYEAQ. The V end was cut by 3 bases, the J end by 6 bases, with 12 bases between. The CDR3 extends over 14 amino acids. The CDR3 DNA is TGTGCCAGCAGCTTGGGTGGAGGTCTCAATGAGCAGTTCTTC. Protein sequence: CASSLGGGLNEQFF. Looking up the rest from reference TRBV7-6 and TRBJ2-1 gives the full variable domain: GAGVSQSPRYKVTKRGQDVALRCDPISGHVSLYWYRQALGQGPEFLTYFNYEAQQDKSGLPNDRFSAERPEGSISTLTIQRTEQRDSAMYRCASSLGGGLNEQFFGPGTRLTVL.

This clonotype was seen many times. The J gene is TRBJ2-3, the V gene TRBV5-1; TRBD1 agrees at 7 bases. The CDR3 sequence is 15 residues long. Germline lookup yields CDR1 SGHRS and CDR2 YFSETQ. With 2 bases clipped from V and 5 bases from J, the junction kept 8 bases outside the gene matches. The CDR3 nucleotides are TGCGCCAGCAGCTTCCTGGGACAGCAGGAAGATACGCAGTATTTT. Residues: CASSFLGQQEDTQYF.

In its sample, this clonotype was seen many times. The V gene is TRBV29-1, the J gene TRBJ2-7, with TRBD1 matching over 8 bases. This CDR3 spans 11 amino acids. V lost 4 bases to trimming and J lost 6 bases; unmatched junction nucleotides: 2. Germline CDR1 is SQVTM and CDR2 is ANQGSEA. The CDR3 spells CSVGQGIEQYF. The CDR3 DNA sequence: TGCAGCGTTGGACAGGGGATCGAGCAGTACTTC.

This clonotype was detected only a few times. The chain combines TRBV10-2 with TRBJ2-7; the D is unclear. Germline V lookup: CDR1 WSHSY, CDR2 SAAADI. Trimming stripped 8 bases from V and 1 base from J, with 15 bases between. The CDR3 is 14 residues long. This CDR3 is CASLSQLLSYEQYF. CDR3 in DNA: TGCGCCAGCCTTAGTCAGCTGCTTTCCTACGAGCAGTACTTC.